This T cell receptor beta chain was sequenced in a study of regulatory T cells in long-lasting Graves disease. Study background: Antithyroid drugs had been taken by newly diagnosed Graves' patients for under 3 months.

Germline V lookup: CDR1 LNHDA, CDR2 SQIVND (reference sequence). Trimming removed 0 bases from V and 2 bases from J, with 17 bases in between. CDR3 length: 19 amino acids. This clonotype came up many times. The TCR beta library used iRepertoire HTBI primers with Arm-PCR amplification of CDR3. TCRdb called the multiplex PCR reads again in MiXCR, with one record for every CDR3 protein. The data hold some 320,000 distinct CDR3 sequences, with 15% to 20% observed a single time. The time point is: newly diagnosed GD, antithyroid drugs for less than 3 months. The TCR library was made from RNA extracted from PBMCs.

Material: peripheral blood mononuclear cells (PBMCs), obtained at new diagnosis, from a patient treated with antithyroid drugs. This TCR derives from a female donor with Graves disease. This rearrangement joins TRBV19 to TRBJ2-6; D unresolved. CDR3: CASSIEGSTWSAGANVLTF. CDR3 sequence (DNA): TGTGCCAGTAGTATAGAGGGGTCGACCTGGTCGGCTGGGGCCAACGTCCTGACTTTC.